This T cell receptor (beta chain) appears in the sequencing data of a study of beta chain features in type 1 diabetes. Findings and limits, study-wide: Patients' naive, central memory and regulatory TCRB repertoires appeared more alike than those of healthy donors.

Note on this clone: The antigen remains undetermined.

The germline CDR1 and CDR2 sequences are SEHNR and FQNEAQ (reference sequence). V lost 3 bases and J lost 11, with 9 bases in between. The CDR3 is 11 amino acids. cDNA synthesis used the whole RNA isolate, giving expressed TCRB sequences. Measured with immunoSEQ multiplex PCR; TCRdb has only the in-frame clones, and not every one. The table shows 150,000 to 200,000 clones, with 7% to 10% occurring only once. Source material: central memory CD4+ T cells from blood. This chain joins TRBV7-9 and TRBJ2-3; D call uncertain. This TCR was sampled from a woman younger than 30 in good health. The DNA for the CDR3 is TGTGCCAGCAGCTTTTCAGGTGGGCAGTATTTT. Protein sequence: CASSFSGGQYF. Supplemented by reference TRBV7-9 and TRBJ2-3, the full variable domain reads DTGVSQNPRHKITKRGQNVTFRCDPISEHNRLYWYRQTLGQGPEFLTYFQNEAQLEKSRLLSDRFSAERPKGSFSTLEIQRTEQGDSAMYLCASSFSGGQYFGPGTRLTVL.